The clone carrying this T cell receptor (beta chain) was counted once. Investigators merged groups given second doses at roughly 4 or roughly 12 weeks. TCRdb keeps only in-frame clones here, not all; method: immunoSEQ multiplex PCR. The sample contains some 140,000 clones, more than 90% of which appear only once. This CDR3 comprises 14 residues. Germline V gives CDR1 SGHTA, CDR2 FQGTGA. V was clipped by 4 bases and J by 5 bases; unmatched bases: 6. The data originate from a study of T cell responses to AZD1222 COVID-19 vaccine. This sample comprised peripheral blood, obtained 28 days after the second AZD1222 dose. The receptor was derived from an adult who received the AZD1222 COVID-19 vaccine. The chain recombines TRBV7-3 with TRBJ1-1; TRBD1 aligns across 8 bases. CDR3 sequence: CASSSQGAETEAFF. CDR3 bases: TGTGCCAGCAGCTCGCAGGGGGCGGAAACTGAAGCTTTCTTT.